This T cell receptor beta chain is drawn from a study of cytomegalovirus exposure and HLA in healthy donors. CDR1 is MNHEY and CDR2 is SMNVEV in the germline V gene (reference sequence). The V gene lost 5 bases and the J gene lost 10 bases, with 15 bases spanning the gap. The CDR3 runs 13 residues. On this clone itself: Its antigen is unidentified.

Findings of the study overall: The authors listed around 150 TCR beta chains as cytomegalovirus-associated.

Assay: immunoSEQ multiplex PCR; the TCRdb copy retains only in-frame clones and omits some. The sample includes 180,000 or so clones, roughly 82% of them seen just once. V gene TRBV27 combines with J gene TRBJ2-1; possible D gene TRBD2, 5 bases. The source of this sequence is a woman aged 25 to 45 in good health and CMV-seropositive. Sequencing used PBMCs. The CDR3 bases are TGTGCCAGCAGTCCTCGGACTCCACCCGAGCAGTTCTTC. It specifies CASSPRTPPEQFF.